This T cell receptor (beta chain) was sequenced in a study of blood T cell repertoires in COVID-19. There are 11 residues in the CDR3. CDR1 is SGHDT, CDR2 YYEEEE, per germline. V lost 4 bases and J 0 bases, leaving 2 bases between the germline ends. The method was immunoSEQ multiplex PCR; TCRdb's version includes in-frame clones alone and lacks a portion of them. The sample holds 200,000 to 250,000 clones; 80% to 85% are singletons and the top ten take 2% to 2.5%. The sample comprised peripheral blood. This receptor was taken from a woman in her sixties or seventies with acute or convalescent COVID-19. The chain carries TRBV5-6 and TRBJ2-7; D ambiguous. The CDR3: CASSRSYEQYF. DNA of the CDR3: TGTGCCAGCAGCCGCTCCTACGAGCAGTACTTC.